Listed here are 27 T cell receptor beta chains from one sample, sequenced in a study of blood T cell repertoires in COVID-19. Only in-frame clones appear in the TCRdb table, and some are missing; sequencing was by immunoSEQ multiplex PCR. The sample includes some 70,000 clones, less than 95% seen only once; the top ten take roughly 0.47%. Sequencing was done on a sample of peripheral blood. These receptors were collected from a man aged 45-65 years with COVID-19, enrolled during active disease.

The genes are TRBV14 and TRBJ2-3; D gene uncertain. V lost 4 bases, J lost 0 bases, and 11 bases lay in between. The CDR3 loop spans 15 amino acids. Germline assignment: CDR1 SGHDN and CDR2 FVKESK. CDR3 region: CASSLSGQSTDTQYF. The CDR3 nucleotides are TGTGCCAGCAGCCTGAGTGGTCAAAGCACAGATACGCAGTATTTT.

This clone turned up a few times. CDR3 in DNA: TGTGCCAGCAGTACAACTAGCGGGAGGACCGGGGAGCTGTTTTTT. This sequence encodes CASSTTSGRTGELFF. The gene calls are TRBV6-5 and TRBJ2-2; 12 nucleotides align to TRBD2. V lost 5 bases and J lost 5; bases outside the gene matches: 3. The CDR3 is 15 residues long. Germline CDR1 is MNHEY and CDR2 is SVGAGI.

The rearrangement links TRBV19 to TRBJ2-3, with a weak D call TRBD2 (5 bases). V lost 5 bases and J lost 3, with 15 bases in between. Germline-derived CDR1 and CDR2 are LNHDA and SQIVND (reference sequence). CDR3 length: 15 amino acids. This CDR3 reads CASSPGGSETDTQYF. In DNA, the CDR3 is TGTGCCAGTAGTCCCGGAGGTAGCGAGACAGATACGCAGTATTTT.

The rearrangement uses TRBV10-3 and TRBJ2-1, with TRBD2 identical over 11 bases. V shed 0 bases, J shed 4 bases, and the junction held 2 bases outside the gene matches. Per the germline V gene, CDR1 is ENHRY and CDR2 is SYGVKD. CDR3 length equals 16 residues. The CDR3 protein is CAISESLAGGYNEQFF. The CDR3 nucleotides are TGTGCCATCAGTGAGTCTCTAGCGGGAGGTTACAATGAGCAGTTCTTC.

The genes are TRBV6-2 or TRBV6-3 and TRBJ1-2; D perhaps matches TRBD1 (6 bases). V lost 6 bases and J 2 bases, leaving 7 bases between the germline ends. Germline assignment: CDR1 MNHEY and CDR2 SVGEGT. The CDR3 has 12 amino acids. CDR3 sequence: CASSQGNYGYTF. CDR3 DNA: TGTGCCAGCAGCCAGGGGAACTATGGCTACACCTTC.

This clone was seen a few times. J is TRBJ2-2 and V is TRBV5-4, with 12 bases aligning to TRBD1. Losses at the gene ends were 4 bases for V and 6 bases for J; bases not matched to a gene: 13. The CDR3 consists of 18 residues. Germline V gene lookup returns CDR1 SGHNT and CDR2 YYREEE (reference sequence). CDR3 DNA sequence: TGTGCCAGCAGCCGGGAAGCTCCGGGACAGGGGGCGTCCGGGGAGCTGTTTTTT. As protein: CASSREAPGQGASGELFF.

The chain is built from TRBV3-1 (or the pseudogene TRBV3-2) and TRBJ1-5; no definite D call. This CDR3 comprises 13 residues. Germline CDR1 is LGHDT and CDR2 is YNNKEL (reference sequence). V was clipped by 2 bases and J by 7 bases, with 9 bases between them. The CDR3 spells CASSQHPGQPQHF. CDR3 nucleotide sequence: TGTGCCAGCAGCCAACACCCGGGGCAGCCCCAGCATTTT.

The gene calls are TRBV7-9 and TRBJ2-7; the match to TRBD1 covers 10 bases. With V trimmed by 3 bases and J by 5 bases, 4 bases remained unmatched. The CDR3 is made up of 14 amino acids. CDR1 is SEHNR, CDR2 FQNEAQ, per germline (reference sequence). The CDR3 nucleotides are TGTGCCAGCAGCTTTGAGGGGACAGGGGACGAGCAGTACTTC. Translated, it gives CASSFEGTGDEQYF.

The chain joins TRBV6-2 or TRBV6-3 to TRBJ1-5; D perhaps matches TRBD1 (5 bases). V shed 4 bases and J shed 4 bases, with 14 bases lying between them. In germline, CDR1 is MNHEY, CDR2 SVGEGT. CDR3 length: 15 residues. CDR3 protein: CASSLFRAENQPQHF. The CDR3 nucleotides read TGTGCCAGCAGTTTATTCAGGGCCGAAAATCAGCCCCAGCATTTT.

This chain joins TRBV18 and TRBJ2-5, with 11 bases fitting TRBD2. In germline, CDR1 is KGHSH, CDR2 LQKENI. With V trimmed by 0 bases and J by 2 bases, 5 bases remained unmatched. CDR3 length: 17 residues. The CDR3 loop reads CASSPPGTSGVQETQYF. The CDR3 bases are TGTGCCAGCTCACCACCTGGGACTAGCGGTGTACAAGAGACCCAGTACTTC.

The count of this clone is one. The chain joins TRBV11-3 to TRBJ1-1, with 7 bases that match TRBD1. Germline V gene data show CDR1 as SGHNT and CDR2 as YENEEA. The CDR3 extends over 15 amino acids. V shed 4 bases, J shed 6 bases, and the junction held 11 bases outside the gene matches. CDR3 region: CASSSNRGGVAEAFF. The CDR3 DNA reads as TGTGCCAGCAGCTCGAACAGGGGCGGCGTGGCTGAAGCTTTCTTT.

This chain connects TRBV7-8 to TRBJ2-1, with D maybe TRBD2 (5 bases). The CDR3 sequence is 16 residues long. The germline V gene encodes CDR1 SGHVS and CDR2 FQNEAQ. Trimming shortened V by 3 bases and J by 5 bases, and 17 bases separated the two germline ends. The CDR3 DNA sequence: TGTGCCAGCAGCTTCCCCTCCCAGCGGCGTCACAATGAGCAGTTCTTC. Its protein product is CASSFPSQRRHNEQFF.

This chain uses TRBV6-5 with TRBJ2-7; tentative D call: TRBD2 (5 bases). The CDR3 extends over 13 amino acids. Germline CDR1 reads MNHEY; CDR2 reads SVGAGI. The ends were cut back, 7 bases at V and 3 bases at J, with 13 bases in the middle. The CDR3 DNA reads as TGTGCCAGCACCAAATGGGAGATCTACGAGCAGTACTTC. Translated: CASTKWEIYEQYF.

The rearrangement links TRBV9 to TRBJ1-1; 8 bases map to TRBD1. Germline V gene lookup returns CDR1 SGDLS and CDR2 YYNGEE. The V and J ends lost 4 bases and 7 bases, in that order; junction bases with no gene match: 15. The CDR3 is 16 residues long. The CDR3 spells CASSMTSNRGGGEAFF. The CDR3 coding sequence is TGTGCCAGCAGCATGACTTCCAACAGGGGGGGAGGTGAAGCTTTCTTT.

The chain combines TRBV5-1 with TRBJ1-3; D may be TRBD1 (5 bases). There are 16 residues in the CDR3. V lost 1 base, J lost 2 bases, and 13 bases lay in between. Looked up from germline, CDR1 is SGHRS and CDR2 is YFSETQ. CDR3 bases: TGCGCCAGCAGCTTGACGGGGGACCCCGCTGGAAACACCATATATTTT. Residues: CASSLTGDPAGNTIYF.

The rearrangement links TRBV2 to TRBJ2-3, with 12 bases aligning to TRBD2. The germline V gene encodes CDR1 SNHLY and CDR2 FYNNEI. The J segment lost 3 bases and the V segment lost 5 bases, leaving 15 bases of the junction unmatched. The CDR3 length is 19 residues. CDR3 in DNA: TGTGCCAGCAGTCCACTACTGACTAGCGGGAGAAGGAAGACAGATACGCAGTATTTT. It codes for CASSPLLTSGRRKTDTQYF. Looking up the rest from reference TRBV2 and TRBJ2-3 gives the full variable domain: EPEVTQTPSHQVTQMGQEVILRCVPISNHLYFYWYRQILGQKVEFLVSFYNNEISEKSEIFDDQFSVERPDGSNFTLKIRSTKLEDSAMYFCASSPLLTSGRRKTDTQYFGPGTRLTVL.

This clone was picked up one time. The chain's CDR3 is CSVVQVGTEAFF. The CDR3 nucleotides are TGCAGCGTTGTCCAGGTCGGTACTGAAGCTTTCTTT. This sequence joins TRBV29-1 and TRBJ1-1; D is unresolved. V lost 4 bases and J lost 5, with 11 bases in between. The CDR3 runs to 12 residues. Looked up from germline, CDR1 is SQVTM and CDR2 is ANQGSEA.

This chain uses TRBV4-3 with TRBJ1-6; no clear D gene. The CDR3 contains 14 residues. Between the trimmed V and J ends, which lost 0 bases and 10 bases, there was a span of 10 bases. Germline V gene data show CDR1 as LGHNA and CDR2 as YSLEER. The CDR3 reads CASSQDLSESPLHF. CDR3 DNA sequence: TGCGCCAGCAGCCAAGATCTCAGTGAATCACCCCTCCACTTT.

The CDR3 coding sequence is TGTGCCAGCAGCTTACCAGGGGGCGACTATGGCTACACCTTC. Protein product: CASSLPGGDYGYTF. The chain recombines TRBV5-4 with TRBJ1-2, with 8 positions matching TRBD1. Germline V lookup: CDR1 SGHNT, CDR2 YYREEE (reference sequence). J lost 3 bases, V lost 2 bases, and 3 bases had no gene match. The CDR3 has 14 amino acids.

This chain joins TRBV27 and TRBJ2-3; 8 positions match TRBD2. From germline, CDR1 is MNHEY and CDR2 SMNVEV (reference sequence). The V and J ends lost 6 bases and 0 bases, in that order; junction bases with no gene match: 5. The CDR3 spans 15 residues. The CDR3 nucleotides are TGTGCCAGCAGCAAGCCTAGCGGGAGCACAGATACGCAGTATTTT. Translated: CASSKPSGSTDTQYF.

CDR3 sequence (DNA): TGTGCCAGCAGCGGTACAGGGTCTGGGGCCAACGTCCTGACTTTC. This gives the protein CASSGTGSGANVLTF. V usage is TRBV5-6 and J usage is TRBJ2-6; D is possibly TRBD1 (6 bases). Between the trimmed V and J ends, which lost 4 bases and 1 base, there was a span of 9 bases. Germline lookup yields CDR1 SGHDT and CDR2 YYEEEE. This CDR3 contains 15 residues.

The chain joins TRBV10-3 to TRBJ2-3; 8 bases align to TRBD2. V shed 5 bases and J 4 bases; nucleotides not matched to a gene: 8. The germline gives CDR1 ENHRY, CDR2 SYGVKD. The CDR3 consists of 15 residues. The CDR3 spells CAISPSGSDADTQYF. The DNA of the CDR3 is TGTGCCATCAGTCCCAGCGGGAGTGATGCAGATACGCAGTATTTT.

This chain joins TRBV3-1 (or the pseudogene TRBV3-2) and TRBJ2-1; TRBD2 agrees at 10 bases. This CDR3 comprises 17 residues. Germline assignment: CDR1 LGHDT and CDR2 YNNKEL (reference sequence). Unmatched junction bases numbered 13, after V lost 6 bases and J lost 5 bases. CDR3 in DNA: TGTGCCAGCAGACCTAACAGGTGGGGGACTAGCGACAATGAGCAGTTCTTC. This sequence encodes CASRPNRWGTSDNEQFF.

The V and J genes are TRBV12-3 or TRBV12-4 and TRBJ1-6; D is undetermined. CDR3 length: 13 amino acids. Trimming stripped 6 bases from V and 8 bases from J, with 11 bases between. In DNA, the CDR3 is TGTGCCAGCAGGCGACTCGGGGATTCACCCCTCCACTTT. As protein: CASRRLGDSPLHF.

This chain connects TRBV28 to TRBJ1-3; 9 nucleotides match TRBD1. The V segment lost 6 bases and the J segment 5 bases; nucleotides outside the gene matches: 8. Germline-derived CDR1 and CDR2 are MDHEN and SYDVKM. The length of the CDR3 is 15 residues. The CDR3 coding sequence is TGTGCCAGCAGCGTGACAGGGGGGTTAAGAAACACCATATATTTT. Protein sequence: CASSVTGGLRNTIYF.

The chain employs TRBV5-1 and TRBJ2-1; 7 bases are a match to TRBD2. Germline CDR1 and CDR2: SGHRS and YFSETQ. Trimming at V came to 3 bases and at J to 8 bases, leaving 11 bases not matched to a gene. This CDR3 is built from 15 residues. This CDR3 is CASSSLLADGDEQFF. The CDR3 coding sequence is TGCGCCAGCAGCTCCCTGCTAGCGGATGGGGATGAGCAGTTCTTC.

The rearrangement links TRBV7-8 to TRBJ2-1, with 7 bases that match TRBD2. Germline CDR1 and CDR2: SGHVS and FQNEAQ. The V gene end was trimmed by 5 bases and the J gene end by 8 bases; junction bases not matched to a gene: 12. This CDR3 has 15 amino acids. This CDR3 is CASSLRLAQGDEQFF. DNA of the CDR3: TGTGCCAGCAGCCTCCGACTAGCCCAAGGAGATGAGCAGTTCTTC.